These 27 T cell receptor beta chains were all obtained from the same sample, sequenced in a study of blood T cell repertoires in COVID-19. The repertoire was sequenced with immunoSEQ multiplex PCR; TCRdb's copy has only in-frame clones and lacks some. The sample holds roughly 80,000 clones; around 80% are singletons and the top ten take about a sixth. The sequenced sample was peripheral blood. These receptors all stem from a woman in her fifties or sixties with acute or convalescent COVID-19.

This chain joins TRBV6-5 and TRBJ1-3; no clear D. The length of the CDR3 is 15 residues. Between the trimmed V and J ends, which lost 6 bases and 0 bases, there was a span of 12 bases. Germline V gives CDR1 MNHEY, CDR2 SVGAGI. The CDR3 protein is CASRRGLISGNTIYF. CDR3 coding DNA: TGTGCCAGCAGGCGGGGTCTTATCTCTGGAAACACCATATATTTT.

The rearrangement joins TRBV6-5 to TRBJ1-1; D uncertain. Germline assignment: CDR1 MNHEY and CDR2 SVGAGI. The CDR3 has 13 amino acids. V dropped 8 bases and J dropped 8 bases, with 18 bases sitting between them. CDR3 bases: TGTGCCAGCGGAGGAGTGGGCTTTAAAGAAGCTTTCTTT. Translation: CASGGVGFKEAFF.

The CDR3 loop reads CASSLGRQGNEKLFF. CDR3 nucleotides: TGTGCCAGCAGCTTAGGGCGTCAGGGTAATGAAAAACTGTTTTTT. This rearrangement joins TRBV11-2 to TRBJ1-4, with TRBD1 as a possible D gene (5 bases). The germline V gene encodes CDR1 SGHAT and CDR2 FQNNGV. The CDR3 contains 15 residues. Deletions cut 1 base from V and 4 bases from J, with 10 bases between. Complete variable domain (other parts from reference TRBV11-2 and TRBJ1-4): EAGVAQSPRYKIIEKRQSVAFWCNPISGHATLYWYQQILGQGPKLLIQFQNNGVVDDSQLPKDRFSAERLKGVDSTLKIQPAKLEDSAVYLCASSLGRQGNEKLFFGSGTQLSVL.

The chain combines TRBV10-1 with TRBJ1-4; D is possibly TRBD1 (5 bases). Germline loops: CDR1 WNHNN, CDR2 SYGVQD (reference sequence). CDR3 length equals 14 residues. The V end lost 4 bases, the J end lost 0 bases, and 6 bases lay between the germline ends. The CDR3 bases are TGCGCCAGCAGTGGCAGGGCAACTAATGAAAAACTGTTTTTT. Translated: CASSGRATNEKLFF.

The CDR3 reads CASSPSDRTTDTQYF. CDR3 coding DNA: TGTGCCAGCTCACCATCCGACAGGACCACAGATACGCAGTATTTT. This chain joins TRBV18 and TRBJ2-3, with D possibly being TRBD1 (6 bases). The CDR3 consists of 15 residues. CDR1 is KGHSH, CDR2 LQKENI, per germline. Trimming removed 2 bases from V and 2 bases from J, with 11 bases in between.

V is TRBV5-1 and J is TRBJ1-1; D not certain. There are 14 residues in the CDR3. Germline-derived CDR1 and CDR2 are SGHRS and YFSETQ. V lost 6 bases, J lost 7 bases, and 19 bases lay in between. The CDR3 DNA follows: TGCGCCAGCATACCTGGTTCGGGGATAAGTGAAGCTTTCTTT. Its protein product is CASIPGSGISEAFF.

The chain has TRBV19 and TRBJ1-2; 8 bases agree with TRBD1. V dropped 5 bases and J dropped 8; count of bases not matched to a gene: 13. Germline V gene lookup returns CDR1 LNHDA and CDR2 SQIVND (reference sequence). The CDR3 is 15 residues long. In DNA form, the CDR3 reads TGTGCCAGTAGTGTCACAGGGGGAGCCACTTGGGGCTACACCTTC. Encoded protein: CASSVTGGATWGYTF.

The CDR3 loop is CASSIGQGAVIGELFF. The CDR3 DNA is TGTGCCAGCAGCATAGGACAGGGGGCAGTAATCGGGGAGCTGTTTTTT. The V call is TRBV6-2 or TRBV6-3, the J call TRBJ2-2; 11 bases map to TRBD1. Per germline, CDR1 MNHEY and CDR2 SVGEGT. The CDR3 length is 16 residues. With 6 bases clipped from V and 7 bases from J, the junction kept 10 bases outside the gene matches.

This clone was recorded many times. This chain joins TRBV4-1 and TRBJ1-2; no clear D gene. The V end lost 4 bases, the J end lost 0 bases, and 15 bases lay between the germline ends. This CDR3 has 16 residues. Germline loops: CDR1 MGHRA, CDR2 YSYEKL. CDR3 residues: CASSLPPPRTNYGYTF. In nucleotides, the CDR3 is TGCGCCAGCAGCCTACCGCCTCCGCGGACTAACTATGGCTACACCTTC.

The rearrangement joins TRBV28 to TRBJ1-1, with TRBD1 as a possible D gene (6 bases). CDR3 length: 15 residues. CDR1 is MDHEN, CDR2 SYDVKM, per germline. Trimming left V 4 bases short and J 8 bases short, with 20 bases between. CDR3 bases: TGTGCCAGCAGTTCTACGGGGGGCGTTGAATTAGAAGCTTTCTTT. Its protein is CASSSTGGVELEAFF.

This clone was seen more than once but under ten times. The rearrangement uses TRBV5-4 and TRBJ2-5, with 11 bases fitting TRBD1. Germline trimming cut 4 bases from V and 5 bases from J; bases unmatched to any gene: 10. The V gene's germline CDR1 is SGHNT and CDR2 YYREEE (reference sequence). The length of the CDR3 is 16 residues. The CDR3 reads CASSRTGGAGEETQYF. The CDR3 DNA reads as TGTGCCAGCAGCCGGACAGGGGGCGCGGGAGAGGAGACCCAGTACTTC.

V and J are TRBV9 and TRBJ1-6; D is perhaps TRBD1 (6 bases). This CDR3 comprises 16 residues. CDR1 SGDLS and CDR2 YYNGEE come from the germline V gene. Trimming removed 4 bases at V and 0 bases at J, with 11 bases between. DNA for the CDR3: TGTGCCAGCAGCAAACAGGGTTACTCCTATAATTCACCCCTCCACTTT. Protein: CASSKQGYSYNSPLHF.

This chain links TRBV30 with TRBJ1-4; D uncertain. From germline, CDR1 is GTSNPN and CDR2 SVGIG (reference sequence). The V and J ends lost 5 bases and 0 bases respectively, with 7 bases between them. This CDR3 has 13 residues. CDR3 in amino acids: CAWLPTTNEKLFF. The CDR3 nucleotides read TGTGCCTGGTTACCTACAACTAATGAAAAACTGTTTTTT.

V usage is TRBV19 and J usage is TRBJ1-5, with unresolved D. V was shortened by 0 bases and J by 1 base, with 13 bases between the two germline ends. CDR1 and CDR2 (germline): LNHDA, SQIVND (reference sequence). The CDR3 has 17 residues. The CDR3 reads CASSIEAGVSSNQPQHF. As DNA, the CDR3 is TGTGCCAGTAGTATAGAGGCCGGGGTATCCAGCAATCAGCCCCAGCATTTT. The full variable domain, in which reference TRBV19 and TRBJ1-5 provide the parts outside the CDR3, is DGGITQSPKYLFRKEGQNVTLSCEQNLNHDAMYWYRQDPGQGLRLIYYSQIVNDFQKGDIAEGYSVSREKKESFPLTVTSAQKNPTAFYLCASSIEAGVSSNQPQHFGDGTRLSIL.

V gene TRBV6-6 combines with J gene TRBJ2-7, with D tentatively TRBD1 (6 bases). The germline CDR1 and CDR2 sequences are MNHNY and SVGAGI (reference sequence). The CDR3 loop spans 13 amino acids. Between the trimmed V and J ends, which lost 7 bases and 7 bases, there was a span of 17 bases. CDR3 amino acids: CASNPTGEGEQYF. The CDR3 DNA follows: TGTGCCAGCAATCCGACAGGAGAAGGAGAGCAGTACTTC.

DNA of the CDR3: TGCGCCAGCAGCTCCCTGGACAGACCTGGCTACACCTTC. It yields the protein CASSSLDRPGYTF. The V gene is TRBV5-1, the J gene TRBJ1-2; D may be TRBD1 (6 bases). The germline V and J ends were trimmed by 3 bases and 7 bases, with 13 bases remaining between them. The CDR3 is 13 amino acids. Germline V gene data show CDR1 as SGHRS and CDR2 as YFSETQ.

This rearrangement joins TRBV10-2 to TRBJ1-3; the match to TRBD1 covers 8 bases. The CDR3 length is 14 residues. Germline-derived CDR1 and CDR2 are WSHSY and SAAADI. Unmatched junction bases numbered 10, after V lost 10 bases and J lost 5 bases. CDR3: CATTTGVVRNTIYF. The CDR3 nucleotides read TGCGCCACCACGACAGGGGTGGTGAGAAACACCATATATTTT.

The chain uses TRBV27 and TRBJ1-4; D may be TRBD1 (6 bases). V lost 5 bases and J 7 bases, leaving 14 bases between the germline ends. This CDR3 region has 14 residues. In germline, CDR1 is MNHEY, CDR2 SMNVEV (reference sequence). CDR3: CASSPQGRLEKLFF. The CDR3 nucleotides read TGTGCCAGCAGTCCACAGGGACGGCTTGAAAAACTGTTTTTT.

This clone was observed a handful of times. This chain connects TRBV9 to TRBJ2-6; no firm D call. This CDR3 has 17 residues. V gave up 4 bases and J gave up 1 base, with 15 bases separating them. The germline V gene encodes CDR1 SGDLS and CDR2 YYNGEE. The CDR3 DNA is TGTGCCAGCAGCTCCAGACCAGGTGGGTCTGGGGCCAACGTCCTGACTTTC. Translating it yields CASSSRPGGSGANVLTF.

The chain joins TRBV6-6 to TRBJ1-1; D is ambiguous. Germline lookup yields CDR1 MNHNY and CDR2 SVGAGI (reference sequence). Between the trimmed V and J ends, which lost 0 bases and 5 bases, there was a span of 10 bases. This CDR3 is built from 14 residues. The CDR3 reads CASSYSSGGTEAFF. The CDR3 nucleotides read TGTGCCAGCAGTTACTCCAGTGGAGGGACTGAAGCTTTCTTT.

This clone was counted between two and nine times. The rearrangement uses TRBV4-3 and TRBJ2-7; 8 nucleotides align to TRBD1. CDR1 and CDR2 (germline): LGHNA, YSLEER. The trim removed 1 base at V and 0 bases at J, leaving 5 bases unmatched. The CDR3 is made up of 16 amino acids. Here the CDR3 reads CASSQAHTGGSYEQYF. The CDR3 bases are TGCGCCAGCAGCCAAGCCCATACAGGGGGCTCCTACGAGCAGTACTTC.

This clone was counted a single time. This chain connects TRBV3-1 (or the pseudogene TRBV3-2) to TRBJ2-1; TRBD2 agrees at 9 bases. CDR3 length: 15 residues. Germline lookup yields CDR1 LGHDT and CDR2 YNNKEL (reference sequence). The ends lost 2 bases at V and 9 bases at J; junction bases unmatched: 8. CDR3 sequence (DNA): TGTGCCAGCAGCCAATGGGGCGGGGGGGCAGGTGAGCAGTTCTTC. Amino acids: CASSQWGGGAGEQFF.

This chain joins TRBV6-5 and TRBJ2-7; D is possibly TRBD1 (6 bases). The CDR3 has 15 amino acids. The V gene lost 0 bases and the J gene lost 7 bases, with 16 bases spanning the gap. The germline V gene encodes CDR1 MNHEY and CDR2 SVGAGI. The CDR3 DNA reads TGTGCCAGCAGTTACTCGTCAGGGGCCCTACGGGAGCAGTACTTC. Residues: CASSYSSGALREQYF.

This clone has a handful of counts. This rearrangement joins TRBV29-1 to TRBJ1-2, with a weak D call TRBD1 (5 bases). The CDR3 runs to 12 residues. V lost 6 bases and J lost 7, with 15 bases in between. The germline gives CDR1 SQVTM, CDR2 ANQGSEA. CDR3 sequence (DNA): TGCAGCGTCCTAGGGCAGGGAAGTGGCTACACCTTC. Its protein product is CSVLGQGSGYTF.

The CDR3 DNA sequence: TGCGCCAGCAGCCAGAGGACAGGGTCCCCCTTGAACACTGAAGCTTTCTTT. Amino acids: CASSQRTGSPLNTEAFF. This chain uses TRBV4-1 with TRBJ1-1, with TRBD1 matching 8 bases. In germline, CDR1 is MGHRA, CDR2 YSYEKL. J gave up 0 bases and V 3 bases, and 9 bases lay outside the gene matches. The CDR3 extends over 17 amino acids.

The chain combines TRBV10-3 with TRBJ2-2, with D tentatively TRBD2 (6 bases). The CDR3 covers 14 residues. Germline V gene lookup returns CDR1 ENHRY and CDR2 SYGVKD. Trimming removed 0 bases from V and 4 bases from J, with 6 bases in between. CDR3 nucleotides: TGTGCCATCAGTGAGTCGGGGGGCACCGGGGAGCTGTTTTTT. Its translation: CAISESGGTGELFF.

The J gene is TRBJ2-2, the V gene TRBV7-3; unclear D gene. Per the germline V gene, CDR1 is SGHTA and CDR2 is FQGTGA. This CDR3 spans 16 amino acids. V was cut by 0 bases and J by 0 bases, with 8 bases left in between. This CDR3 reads CASSLTGSPNTGELFF. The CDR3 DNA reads TGTGCCAGCAGCTTAACGGGCAGTCCGAACACCGGGGAGCTGTTTTTT. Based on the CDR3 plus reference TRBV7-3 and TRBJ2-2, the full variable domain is GAGVSQTPSNKVTEKGKYVELRCDPISGHTALYWYRQSLGQGPEFLIYFQGTGAADDSGLPNDRFFAVRPEGSVSTLKIQRTERGDSAVYLCASSLTGSPNTGELFFGEGSRLTVL.